What follows is one TCR beta chain and its context. Its antigen is not known. Germline-derived CDR1 and CDR2 are SGDLS and YYNGEE. V lost 3 bases and J lost 3; bases outside the gene matches: 8. This CDR3 region has 16 residues. 60 Vbeta and 13 Jbeta primers were used in PCR. Sequencing was performed with immunoSEQ multiplex PCR; in TCRdb, only in-frame clones are kept and a portion is missing. This table has 70,000 to 85,000 clones, less than 80% appearing once. This sample was included in a study of cytomegalovirus exposure and HLA in healthy donors. Whole-study findings and limits: Reports state that TCR beta sequences accurately predicted most subjects' HLA-A and HLA-B alleles. DRB1 showed the most TCR associations and HLA-C the fewest in a later analysis, as rates varied by HLA locus. Presence/absence analyses assumed roughly uniform sequencing depth across donors. Whilst most TCR sequences proved rare, a subset of public TCRs occurred across many donors.

Sequencing was performed on PBMCs. The rearrangement joins TRBV9 to TRBJ2-1; 8 bases agree with TRBD2. The sequence was collected from a man between 35 and 55 years old in good health and CMV-seropositive. This chain's CDR3 is CASSAYLAGGYNEQFF. The CDR3 region has the DNA TGTGCCAGCAGCGCGTATCTAGCGGGTGGCTACAATGAGCAGTTCTTC.